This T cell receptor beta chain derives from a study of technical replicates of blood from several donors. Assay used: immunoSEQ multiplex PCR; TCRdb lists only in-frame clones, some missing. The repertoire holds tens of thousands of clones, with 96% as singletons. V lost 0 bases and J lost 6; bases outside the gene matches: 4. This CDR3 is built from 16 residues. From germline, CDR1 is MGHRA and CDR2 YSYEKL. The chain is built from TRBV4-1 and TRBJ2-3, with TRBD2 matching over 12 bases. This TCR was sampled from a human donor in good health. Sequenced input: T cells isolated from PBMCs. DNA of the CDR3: TGCGCCAGCAGCCAAGATCAAACTAGCGGGGGGGATACGCAGTATTTT. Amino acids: CASSQDQTSGGDTQYF.